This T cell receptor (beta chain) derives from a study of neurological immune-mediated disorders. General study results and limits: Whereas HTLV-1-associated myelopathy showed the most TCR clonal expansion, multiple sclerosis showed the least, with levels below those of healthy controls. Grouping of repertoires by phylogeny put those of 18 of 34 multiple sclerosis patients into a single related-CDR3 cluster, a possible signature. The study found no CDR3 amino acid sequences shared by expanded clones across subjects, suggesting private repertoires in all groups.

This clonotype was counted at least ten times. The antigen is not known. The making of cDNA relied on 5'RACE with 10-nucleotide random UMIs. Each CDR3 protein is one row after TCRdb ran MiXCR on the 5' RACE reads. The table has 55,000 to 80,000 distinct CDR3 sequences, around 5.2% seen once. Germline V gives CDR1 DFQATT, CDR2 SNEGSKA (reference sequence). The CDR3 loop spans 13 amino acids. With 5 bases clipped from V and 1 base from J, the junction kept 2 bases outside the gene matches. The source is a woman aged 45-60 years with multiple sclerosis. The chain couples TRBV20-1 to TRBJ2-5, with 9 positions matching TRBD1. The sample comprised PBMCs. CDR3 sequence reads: CSALTGGQETQYF. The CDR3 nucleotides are TGCAGTGCTCTGACAGGGGGCCAAGAGACCCAGTACTTC.